This T cell receptor (beta chain) originates from a study of cytomegalovirus exposure and HLA in healthy donors. Study-level points and caveats: Later on, an analysis showed TCR association rates differing by HLA locus, with DRB1 the most and HLA-C the fewest. In vitro testing confirmed a few CMV-associated chains as specific for CMV antigens.

Of note for this clone: Its antigen is not known.

The V gene's germline CDR1 is MNHEY and CDR2 SMNVEV (reference sequence). Trimming pared 6 bases from V and 0 bases from J, leaving 6 bases between. This CDR3 has 14 residues. The PCR employed 60 Vbeta primers together with 13 Jbeta primers. Generated by immunoSEQ multiplex PCR, the TCRdb table keeps only in-frame clones and is missing some. Here the sample spans over 100,000 clones, around 77% being singletons. The sequence came from a male donor in good health and CMV-seropositive. V usage is TRBV27 and J usage is TRBJ1-6, with unresolved D. Sequences were obtained from PBMCs. The CDR3 here is CASRSSSYNSPLHF. CDR3 in DNA: TGTGCCAGCAGGTCCAGCTCCTATAATTCACCCCTCCACTTT.